The 2 T cell receptor beta chains given below trace back to one sample, sequenced in a study of blood T cell dynamics during melanoma immunotherapy. The time point denotes: pre-treatment baseline. Profiled with immunoSEQ multiplex PCR; TCRdb holds only in-frame clones, not every one. The table has roughly 17,000 clones, 83% seen once. The source material was blood, sampled from a patient treated with checkpoint blockade. The receptors were gathered from a human donor with melanoma.

This clone was observed a handful of times. The chain is built from TRBV7-9 and TRBJ1-1; D is uncertain. Germline V CDR1 and CDR2: SEHNR, FQNEAQ (reference sequence). The CDR3 extends over 13 amino acids. The V end was cut by 7 bases, the J end by 5 bases, with 14 bases between. The CDR3 sequence: CASIPPSWTEAFF. The CDR3 nucleotides read TGTGCCAGCATCCCCCCGAGCTGGACTGAAGCTTTCTTT.

The V call is TRBV7-2, the J call TRBJ1-2, with D unresolved. Trimming cost V 1 base and J 8 bases, with 11 bases left between them. This CDR3 is built from 13 residues. CDR1 and CDR2 (germline): SGHTA, FQGNSA. The CDR3 spells CASSLDGIRGYTF. The CDR3 coding sequence is TGTGCCAGCAGCTTAGATGGGATTCGGGGCTACACCTTC.